Many counts were recorded for the clone carrying this T cell receptor (beta chain). Its antigen is as yet unknown. This specimen belongs to a study of T-cell reconstitution after alpha-beta-depleted transplantation in children. Researchers prepared the TCRbeta library using unique molecular identifiers, the study reports. TCRdb reprocessed the PCR reads with MiXCR, giving one entry per CDR3 protein. Of 330,000 or so distinct CDR3 sequences listed, 10% were seen once; the top ten hold 7% to 9.5%. Study outcomes and limitations: Fresh T-cell production supplied most of the T-cell counts and diversity seen one year after transplant. By about two months after transplant, alpha-beta T cells reportedly arose from several hundred graft clones that had expanded. There were some patients whose high TCRbeta diversity at day 60 came from surviving recipient T cells and thymic progenitors.

This CDR3 comprises 12 residues. Trimming cost V 6 bases and J 9 bases; bases outside gene matches: 5. This TCR came from a boy in the first two years of life with acute myeloid leukemia, due to receive a stem cell transplant. Sample: PBMCs, taken before TCRalphabeta/CD19-depleted stem cell transplant. The chain joins TRBV12-3 or TRBV12-4 to TRBJ2-1, with 7 positions matching TRBD1. The CDR3 DNA sequence: TGTGCCAGCAGCCCGCCAGGGGGTGAGCAGTTCTTC. Translation: CASSPPGGEQFF.